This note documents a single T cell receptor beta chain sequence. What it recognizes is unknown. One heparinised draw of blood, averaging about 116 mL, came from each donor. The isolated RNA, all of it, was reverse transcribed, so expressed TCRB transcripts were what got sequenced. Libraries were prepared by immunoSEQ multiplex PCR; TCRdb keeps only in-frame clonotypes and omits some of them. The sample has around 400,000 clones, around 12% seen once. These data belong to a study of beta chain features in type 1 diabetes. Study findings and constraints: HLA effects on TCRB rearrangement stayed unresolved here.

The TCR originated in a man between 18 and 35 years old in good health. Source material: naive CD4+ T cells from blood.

The CDR3 spells CASSIPGRNEQFF. CDR3 DNA: TGTGCCAGCAGCATCCCAGGGAGGAATGAGCAGTTCTTC. The chain couples TRBV7-2 to TRBJ2-1; D possibly corresponds to TRBD2 (6 bases). CDR1 is SGHTA, CDR2 FQGNSA, per germline. Trimming cost V 5 bases and J 7 bases, with 12 bases left between them. CDR3 size: 13 residues.